These 28 T cell receptor beta chains share one sample of origin, sequenced in a study of T cell responses to AZD1222 COVID-19 vaccine (dated by TCRdb to the early 2020s). Receptors were amplified or captured by the immunoSEQ multiplex PCR assay. The source is immuneACCESS, and TCRdb retained only in-frame sequences with V and J called. Part of the clones is not carried over; for the studies checked, unresolved V genes explain less than half of this, and the remainder is unexplained. The sample records 90,000 to 100,000 clones, approximately 90% of which are singletons. Of the sample, 6.5% to 8% is held by the ten largest clones. The time point label corresponds to: baseline before first vaccination. Source: peripheral blood, taken on day 0 of AZD1222 vaccination. All receptors come from an adult in good health.

This clone occurred once. This chain connects TRBV28 to TRBJ1-5; D is perhaps TRBD1 (5 bases). Germline values: CDR1 MDHEN, CDR2 SYDVKM. The CDR3 is made up of 15 amino acids. V was trimmed by 3 bases and J by 1 base, leaving 10 bases between them. The CDR3 spells CASSLGGGSNQPQHF. The CDR3 region has the DNA TGTGCCAGCAGTTTGGGCGGGGGGAGCAATCAGCCCCAGCATTTT.

Written as DNA, the CDR3 is TGTGCCAGAAGCTTGGAGCGGGGGTCAAACTGCCCCCCCTCTGGGGCCAACGTCCTGACTTTC. Protein product: CARSLERGSNCPPSGANVLTF. V usage is TRBV5-3 and J usage is TRBJ2-6, with TRBD2 identical over 8 bases. TRBV5-3 is treated as an ORF (open reading frame) with a function not yet certain. The CDR3 loop spans 21 amino acids. The junction had 14 bases not matched to a gene; V was cut back by 0 bases and J by 0 bases.

This chain uses TRBV10-3 with TRBJ1-2; 11 nucleotides match TRBD1. Trimming removed 4 bases from V and 7 bases from J; junction bases left unmatched: 5. CDR1 ENHRY and CDR2 SYGVKD come from the germline V gene. This CDR3 is built from 14 residues. The CDR3, as DNA: TGTGCCATCAGTGCAGGACAGGGGGCCGGTGGCTACACCTTC. Protein: CAISAGQGAGGYTF.

The chain uses TRBV25-1 and TRBJ2-7; 11 positions agree with TRBD1. CDR1 and CDR2 from the germline V gene are MGHDK and SYGVNS. The CDR3 runs to 13 residues. Germline trimming cut 7 bases from V and 3 bases from J; bases unmatched to any gene: 2. The CDR3 loop is CASKGTGGYEQYF. The CDR3 nucleotides read TGTGCCAGCAAAGGGACAGGGGGCTACGAGCAGTACTTC.

The chain combines TRBV9 with TRBJ1-6, with TRBD1 identical over 9 bases. This CDR3 spans 16 amino acids. V was clipped by 1 base and J by 7 bases; unmatched bases: 6. Germline lookup yields CDR1 SGDLS and CDR2 YYNGEE. For the CDR3, the DNA is TGTGCCAGCAGCGTATCTCCCGGACAGGGGAATTCACCCCTCCACTTT. This translates into CASSVSPGQGNSPLHF.

This clone has just one count. The J gene is TRBJ2-3, the V gene TRBV7-3; D ambiguous. The V end lost 2 bases, the J end lost 0 bases, and 9 bases lay between the germline ends. The germline V gene has CDR1 SGHTA and CDR2 FQGTGA. CDR3 length equals 15 residues. CDR3 nucleotides: TGTGCCAGCAGCTTAGGGGTGACTAGCACAGATACGCAGTATTTT. This encodes CASSLGVTSTDTQYF.

V and J are TRBV4-2 and TRBJ2-7; D not certain. The CDR3 runs to 16 residues. Germline CDR1 reads LGHNA; CDR2 reads YNFKEQ. V was trimmed by 0 bases and J by 5 bases, leaving 17 bases between them. The CDR3 spells CASSQDRLGVRNEQYF. For the CDR3, the DNA is TGTGCCAGCAGCCAAGACAGGCTTGGGGTTCGGAACGAGCAGTACTTC.

The chain employs TRBV27 and TRBJ2-1, with D possibly matching TRBD2 (6 bases). Germline V lookup: CDR1 MNHEY, CDR2 SMNVEV (reference sequence). The CDR3 loop spans 13 amino acids. V gave up 8 bases and J gave up 9 bases, with 17 bases separating them. DNA of the CDR3: TGTGCCAGCTCCCCGGCTAGCGATGGTGAGCAGTTCTTC. The encoded protein is CASSPASDGEQFF.

The rearrangement uses TRBV4-2 and TRBJ2-5; 11 bases fit TRBD2. This CDR3 contains 17 residues. Looked up from germline, CDR1 is LGHNA and CDR2 is YNFKEQ. The junction had 13 bases not matched to a gene; V was cut back by 5 bases and J by 5 bases. CDR3 DNA: TGTGCCAGCAGCTCATGGGCCGGGACTAGCGGCTCCGAGACCCAGTACTTC. It is translated as CASSSWAGTSGSETQYF.

The chain joins TRBV9 to TRBJ2-1; possibly TRBD2 for D (5 bases). The CDR3 is made up of 16 amino acids. V was pared by 4 bases and J by 0 bases, with 14 bases between. Germline values: CDR1 SGDLS, CDR2 YYNGEE. CDR3 nucleotides: TGTGCCAGCAGCACCGGACTTGTTCTCTCCTACAATGAGCAGTTCTTC. Amino acids: CASSTGLVLSYNEQFF.

This sequence joins TRBV7-9 and TRBJ1-1; D is uncertain. Germline lookup yields CDR1 SEHNR and CDR2 FQNEAQ (reference sequence). The CDR3 has 14 residues. Trimming removed 3 bases from V and 0 bases from J, with 8 bases in between. This chain's CDR3 is CASSFGDLNTEAFF. CDR3 DNA: TGTGCCAGCAGCTTTGGTGACCTGAACACTGAAGCTTTCTTT.

This chain links TRBV5-1 with TRBJ1-1; D uncertain. V was trimmed by 1 base and J by 1 base, leaving 8 bases between them. Germline assignment: CDR1 SGHRS and CDR2 YFSETQ. This CDR3 has 14 residues. The CDR3 reads CASSLQPANTEAFF. The DNA for the CDR3 is TGCGCCAGCAGCTTGCAGCCAGCGAACACTGAAGCTTTCTTT.

The J gene is TRBJ2-1, the V gene TRBV5-5; 8 bases align to TRBD2. Germline-derived CDR1 and CDR2 are SGHKS and YYEKEE (reference sequence). The junction had 4 bases not matched to a gene; V was cut back by 2 bases and J by 3 bases. This CDR3 has 15 amino acids. The CDR3, as DNA: TGTGCCAGCAGCTTTTCGCTAGCGGGCTACAATGAGCAGTTCTTC. Translation: CASSFSLAGYNEQFF.

The V and J genes are TRBV29-1 and TRBJ2-7; TRBD1 is a possible D gene (7 bases). The CDR3 length is 15 residues. Trimming took 5 bases from V and 10 from J, leaving 27 bases between them. Per germline, CDR1 SQVTM and CDR2 ANQGSEA. The CDR3 nucleotides are TGCAGCGTTTCACCCCCCCCCGCGGGACAGAGGGTACAGTACTTC. Protein sequence: CSVSPPPAGQRVQYF.

This chain connects TRBV18 to TRBJ1-2, with 7 bases aligning to TRBD1. This CDR3 comprises 16 residues. From germline, CDR1 is KGHSH and CDR2 LQKENI. The trim removed 2 bases at V and 0 bases at J, leaving 6 bases unmatched. In DNA form, the CDR3 reads TGTGCCAGCTCACCAACGGGGACAGCCACTAACTATGGCTACACCTTC. Protein: CASSPTGTATNYGYTF.

The chain employs TRBV27 and TRBJ2-3; 7 nucleotides line up with TRBD2. Germline trimming cut 1 base from V and 5 bases from J; bases unmatched to any gene: 6. Germline V CDR1 and CDR2: MNHEY, SMNVEV (reference sequence). The CDR3 spans 15 residues. The CDR3 nucleotides are TGTGCCAGCAGTTTATTATGGGGGAGGGAAGATACGCAGTATTTT. Encoded protein: CASSLLWGREDTQYF.

Turning to this clone: Different DNA sequences within this sample yield the same CDR3. J is TRBJ1-5 and V is TRBV6-5; perhaps TRBD1 as D (5 bases). Trimming left V 0 bases short and J 5 bases short, with 8 bases between. The germline V gene has CDR1 MNHEY and CDR2 SVGAGI. The CDR3 has 14 residues. The CDR3 DNA is TGTGCCAGCAGTTACTCGCGAGGGGATCAGCCCCAGCATTTT. Encoded protein: CASSYSRGDQPQHF.

The V and J genes are TRBV18 and TRBJ2-2; D gene uncertain. The V end lost 4 bases, the J end lost 3 bases, and 12 bases lay between the germline ends. Germline V CDR1 and CDR2: KGHSH, LQKENI. CDR3 length equals 15 residues. CDR3 nucleotide sequence: TGTGCCAGCTCACAGTCCCGGATGGACACCGGGGAGCTGTTTTTT. This translates into CASSQSRMDTGELFF. The full variable domain, completed using reference TRBV18 and TRBJ2-2, is NAGVMQNPRHLVRRRGQEARLRCSPMKGHSHVYWYRQLPEEGLKFMVYLQKENIIDESGMPKERFSAEFPKEGPSILRIQQVVRGDSAAYFCASSQSRMDTGELFFGEGSRLTVL.

This chain uses TRBV7-3 with TRBJ2-5; D is undetermined. Trimming stripped 3 bases from V and 4 bases from J, with 9 bases between. Germline values: CDR1 SGHTA, CDR2 FQGTGA. The CDR3 spans 13 residues. CDR3 nucleotide sequence: TGTGCCAGCAGCTTGTCCAGCGCAGAGACCCAGTACTTC. This translates into CASSLSSAETQYF.

The chain has TRBV7-9 and TRBJ2-3; D is uncertain. The V gene lost 3 bases and the J gene lost 0 bases, with 7 bases spanning the gap. This CDR3 comprises 14 residues. The germline V gene encodes CDR1 SEHNR and CDR2 FQNEAQ (reference sequence). The CDR3 sequence is CASSLGDSTDTQYF. CDR3 in DNA: TGTGCCAGCAGCTTGGGCGACAGCACAGATACGCAGTATTTT.

This chain links TRBV5-1 with TRBJ2-1; TRBD1 agrees at 8 bases. This CDR3 region has 15 residues. With V trimmed by 2 bases and J by 3 bases, 4 bases remained unmatched. Germline V gene data show CDR1 as SGHRS and CDR2 as YFSETQ. CDR3 nucleotide sequence: TGCGCCAGCAGCTTTTCGGACAGGGACTACAATGAGCAGTTCTTC. It translates to CASSFSDRDYNEQFF.

This chain uses TRBV4-3 with TRBJ1-3, with 9 nucleotides matching TRBD1. The CDR3 is made up of 17 amino acids. Per germline, CDR1 LGHNA and CDR2 YSLEER. The trim removed 1 base at V and 0 bases at J, leaving 4 bases unmatched. Written as DNA, the CDR3 is TGCGCCAGCAGCCAAGTTTGGACAGGGGCCTCTGGAAACACCATATATTTT. This encodes CASSQVWTGASGNTIYF.

The chain employs TRBV9 and TRBJ2-7; TRBD1 aligns across 9 bases. J was trimmed by 3 bases and V by 1 base; bases with no gene match: 5. The length of the CDR3 is 15 residues. From germline, CDR1 is SGDLS and CDR2 YYNGEE. CDR3 in DNA: TGTGCCAGCAGCGTAACTCCGGGACAGGGCTACGAGCAGTACTTC. It translates to CASSVTPGQGYEQYF.

The V gene is TRBV30, the J gene TRBJ2-2; 8 bases are shared with TRBD1. V lost 2 bases to trimming and J lost 6 bases; unmatched junction nucleotides: 5. Germline V CDR1 and CDR2: GTSNPN, SVGIG (reference sequence). The CDR3 runs 14 residues. The CDR3 here is CAWSFQGASGELFF. In DNA, the CDR3 is TGTGCCTGGAGTTTCCAGGGGGCGTCCGGGGAGCTGTTTTTT.

The chain employs TRBV4-3 and TRBJ1-2; D gene unclear. Trimming left V 5 bases short and J 5 bases short, with 21 bases between. This CDR3 spans 16 amino acids. Germline V lookup: CDR1 LGHNA, CDR2 YSLEER. The DNA of the CDR3 is TGCGCCAGCAGCGAAAGTGTACACTCGGACCCTTATGGCTACACCTTC. Amino acid sequence: CASSESVHSDPYGYTF.

The chain carries TRBV27 and TRBJ1-5; D uncertain. The CDR3 totals 18 residues. Germline CDR1 and CDR2: MNHEY and SMNVEV (reference sequence). V lost 2 bases, J lost 0 bases, and 17 bases lay in between. In DNA, the CDR3 is TGTGCCAGCAGTTTAGGTCTCCAAACCTTGTCTAGCAATCAGCCCCAGCATTTT. It is translated as CASSLGLQTLSSNQPQHF.

Here the CDR3 reads CASTDRYQPQHF. The CDR3 DNA reads TGTGCCAGCACGGACAGGTATCAGCCCCAGCATTTT. This chain links TRBV28 with TRBJ1-5; 7 positions agree with TRBD1. The CDR3 sequence is 12 residues long. The junction had 2 bases not matched to a gene; V was cut back by 7 bases and J by 5 bases. Germline V CDR1 and CDR2: MDHEN, SYDVKM.

The J gene is TRBJ2-1, the V gene TRBV7-6; 12 bases map to TRBD2. The CDR3 totals 16 residues. Per germline, CDR1 SGHVS and CDR2 FNYEAQ. V trimming: 0 bases; J trimming: 7 bases; junction bases outside the gene matches: 4. DNA of the CDR3: TGTGCCAGCAGCTTAGCGGCGACTAGCGGGAGTAATGAGCAGTTCTTC. It yields the protein CASSLAATSGSNEQFF.